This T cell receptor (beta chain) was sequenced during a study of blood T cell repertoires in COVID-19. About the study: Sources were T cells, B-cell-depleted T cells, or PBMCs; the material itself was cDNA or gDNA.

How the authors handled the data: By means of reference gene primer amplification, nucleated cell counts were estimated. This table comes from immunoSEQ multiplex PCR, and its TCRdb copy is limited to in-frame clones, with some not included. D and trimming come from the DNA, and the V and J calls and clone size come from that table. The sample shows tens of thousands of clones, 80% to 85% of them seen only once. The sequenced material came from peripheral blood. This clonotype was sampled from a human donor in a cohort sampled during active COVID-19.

CDR3 loop: CASSVSDRGVEQYF. CDR3 in DNA: TGTGCCAGCAGCGTAAGCGACAGGGGAGTCGAGCAGTACTTC. The chain recombines TRBV9 with TRBJ2-7; 8 positions agree with TRBD1. From germline, CDR1 is SGDLS and CDR2 YYNGEE. This CDR3 spans 14 amino acids. V lost 1 base and J lost 6; bases outside the gene matches: 6.